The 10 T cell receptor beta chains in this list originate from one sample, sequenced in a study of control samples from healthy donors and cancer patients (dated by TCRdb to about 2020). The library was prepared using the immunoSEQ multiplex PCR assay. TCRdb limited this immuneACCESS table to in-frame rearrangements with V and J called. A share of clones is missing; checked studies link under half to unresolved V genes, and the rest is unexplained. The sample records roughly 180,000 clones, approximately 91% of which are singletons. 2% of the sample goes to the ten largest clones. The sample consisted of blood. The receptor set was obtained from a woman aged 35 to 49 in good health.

This CDR3 reads CASSSRWQGEKLFF. CDR3 sequence (DNA): TGTGCCAGCAGCTCCCGGTGGCAGGGGGAAAAACTGTTTTTT. V and J are TRBV11-2 and TRBJ1-4; D possibly corresponds to TRBD1 (6 bases). Germline CDR1 reads SGHAT; CDR2 reads FQNNGV. V was pared by 4 bases and J by 8 bases, with 14 bases between. The CDR3 is made up of 14 amino acids.

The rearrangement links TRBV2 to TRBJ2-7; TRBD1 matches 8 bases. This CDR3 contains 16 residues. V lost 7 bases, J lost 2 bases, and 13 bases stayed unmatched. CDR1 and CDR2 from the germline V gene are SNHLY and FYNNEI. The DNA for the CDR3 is TGTGCCAGCACCGGATCGACAGGGGAGCGGGCCTACGAGCAGTACTTC. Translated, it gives CASTGSTGERAYEQYF.

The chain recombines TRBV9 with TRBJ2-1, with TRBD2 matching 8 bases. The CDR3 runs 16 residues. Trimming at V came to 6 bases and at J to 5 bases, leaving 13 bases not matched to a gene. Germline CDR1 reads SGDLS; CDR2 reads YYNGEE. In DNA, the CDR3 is TGTGCCAGCACCCCCTTTGGGACTAGTCCCCACAATGAGCAGTTCTTC. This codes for CASTPFGTSPHNEQFF.

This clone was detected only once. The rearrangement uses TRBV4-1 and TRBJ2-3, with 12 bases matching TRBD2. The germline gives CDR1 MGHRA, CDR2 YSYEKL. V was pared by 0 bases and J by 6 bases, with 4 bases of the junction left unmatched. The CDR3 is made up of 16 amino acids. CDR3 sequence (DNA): TGCGCCAGCAGCCAAGAAGGACTAGCGGGATACGATACGCAGTATTTT. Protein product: CASSQEGLAGYDTQYF.

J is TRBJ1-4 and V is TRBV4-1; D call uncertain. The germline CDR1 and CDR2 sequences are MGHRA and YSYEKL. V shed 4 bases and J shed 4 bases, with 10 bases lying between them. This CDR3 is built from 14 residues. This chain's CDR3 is CASSPFVHNEKLFF. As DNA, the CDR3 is TGCGCCAGCAGCCCGTTCGTTCATAATGAAAAACTGTTTTTT.

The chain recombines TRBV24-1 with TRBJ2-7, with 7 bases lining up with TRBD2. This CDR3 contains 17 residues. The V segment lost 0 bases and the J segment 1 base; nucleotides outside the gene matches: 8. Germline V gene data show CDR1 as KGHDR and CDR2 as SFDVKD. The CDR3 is CATSDLPTYGGSYEQYF. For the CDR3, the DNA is TGTGCCACCAGTGATTTGCCTACCTACGGGGGGTCCTACGAGCAGTACTTC.

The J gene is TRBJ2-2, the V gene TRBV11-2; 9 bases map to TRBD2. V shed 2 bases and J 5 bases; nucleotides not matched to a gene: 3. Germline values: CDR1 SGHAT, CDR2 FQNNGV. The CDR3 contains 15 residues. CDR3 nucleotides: TGTGCCAGCAGCTTACTTGCGGGGGGGACCGGGGAGCTGTTTTTT. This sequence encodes CASSLLAGGTGELFF.

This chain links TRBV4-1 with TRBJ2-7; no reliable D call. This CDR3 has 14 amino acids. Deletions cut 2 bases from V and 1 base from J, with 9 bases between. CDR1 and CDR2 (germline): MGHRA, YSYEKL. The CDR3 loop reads CASSQPLQSYEQYF. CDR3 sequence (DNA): TGCGCCAGCAGCCAACCTCTTCAGTCCTACGAGCAGTACTTC.

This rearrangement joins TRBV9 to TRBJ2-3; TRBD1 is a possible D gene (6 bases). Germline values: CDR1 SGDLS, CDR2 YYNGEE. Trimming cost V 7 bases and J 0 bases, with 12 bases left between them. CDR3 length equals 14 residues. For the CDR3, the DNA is TGTGCCAGCTCACGGGACAAGAGCACAGATACGCAGTATTTT. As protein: CASSRDKSTDTQYF.

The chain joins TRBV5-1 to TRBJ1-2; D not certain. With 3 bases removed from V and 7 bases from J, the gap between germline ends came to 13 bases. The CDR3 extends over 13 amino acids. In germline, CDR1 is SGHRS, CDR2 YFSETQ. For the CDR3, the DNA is TGCGCCAGCAGCTACCCCGACGGCGGTGGCTACACCTTC. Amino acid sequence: CASSYPDGGGYTF.